The clone carrying this T cell receptor beta chain was seen many times. Its cognate antigen is unknown. Trimming shortened V by 3 bases and J by 8 bases, and 13 bases separated the two germline ends. Germline V gene sequence: CDR1 MDHEN, CDR2 SYDVKM. The CDR3 runs to 13 residues. This sample was included in a study of T cells in Graves' hyperthyroidism and ophthalmopathy. General observations from the study: A model built on 13 V-J features separated ophthalmopathy from stable hyperthyroidism.

With duration under 3 months, ophthalmopathy was active: Clinical Activity Score at least 3, NOSPECS at least 4. Pregnant or lactating patients were excluded, as were those with uncontrolled infection or other autoimmune disease. PBMCs were obtained from 9.5 to 10 ml fresh peripheral blood. Authors of the study amplified TCR beta CDR3 regions from RNA transcripts. Primed by the HTBI set, a first-round RT-PCR was run on the TCR CDR3. TCRdb recomputed calls from the multiplex PCR reads with MiXCR, one row per CDR3 protein. The data contain 490,000 or so distinct CDR3 sequences, approximately 23% of them singletons.

The sequenced sample was blood. The gene calls are TRBV28 and TRBJ1-2; no clear D. This TCR came from a woman aged 70-85 years with Graves' ophthalmopathy. The CDR3, as DNA: TGTGCCAGCAGTTTCACCCGGGTAATCGGCTACACCTTC. This gives the protein CASSFTRVIGYTF.